A selection of T cell receptor beta chains follows, all from one sample in a study of cytomegalovirus exposure and HLA in healthy donors. Sequencing was performed with immunoSEQ multiplex PCR; in TCRdb, only in-frame clones are kept and a portion is missing. There are tens of thousands of clones in the sample; roughly 95% occur only once, and around 1.2% lies in the top ten. The sample taken for sequencing was PBMCs. These receptors came from a woman between 18 and 30 years old in good health and CMV-seronegative. CDR3s include the opening cysteine and the closing phenylalanine or tryptophan. A D gene is named only where the DNA matches it firmly. Where a row states a size, it is once, few, many or the class of an expanded clone; other rows omit it.

v_gene: TRBV6-6; d_gene: TRBD2; j_gene: TRBJ2-1; abundance: .; CDR3nt: TGTGCCAGCAGTCAGCGGGAGGGGTACAATGAGCAGTTCTTC; CDR3aa: CASSQREGYNEQFF
v_gene: TRBV5-1; d_gene: .; j_gene: TRBJ2-7; abundance: .; CDR3nt: TGCGCCAGCAGCTTGTCCCGGACAGCCTCCTACGAGCAGTACTTC; CDR3aa: CASSLSRTASYEQYF
v_gene: TRBV14; d_gene: .; j_gene: TRBJ2-5; abundance: .; CDR3nt: TGTGCCAGCAGCCACCACTCGGGGTGGACGCGAGAGACCCAGTACTTC; CDR3aa: CASSHHSGWTRETQYF
v_gene: TRBV6-1; d_gene: .; j_gene: TRBJ1-2; abundance: .; CDR3nt: TGTGCCAGCAGGCCAGACGGCCTAGGAGGCTACACCTTC; CDR3aa: CASRPDGLGGYTF
v_gene: TRBV11-2; d_gene: .; j_gene: TRBJ1-1; abundance: .; CDR3nt: TGTGCCAGCAGCTTAGTTTTGGCAGGGCAGAACACTGAAGCTTTCTTT; CDR3aa: CASSLVLAGQNTEAFF
v_gene: TRBV7-9; d_gene: TRBD1; j_gene: TRBJ1-2; abundance: .; CDR3nt: TGTGCCAGCAGCTCAGGGGGCTTCTATGGCTACACCTTC; CDR3aa: CASSSGGFYGYTF
v_gene: TRBV11-2; d_gene: TRBD2; j_gene: TRBJ2-1; abundance: .; CDR3nt: TGTGCCAGCAGCCAGACTAGCGGGGGCTACAATGAGCAGTTCTTC; CDR3aa: CASSQTSGGYNEQFF
v_gene: TRBV5-4; d_gene: TRBD1; j_gene: TRBJ1-4; abundance: .; CDR3nt: TGTGCCAGCAGCAACGGGACAGGGGGGCGTGAAAAACTGTTTTTT; CDR3aa: CASSNGTGGREKLFF
v_gene: TRBV25-1; d_gene: TRBD2; j_gene: TRBJ2-5; abundance: few; CDR3nt: TGTGCCAGCAGTGGATCCAGCGGGGGTTCCCAAGAGACCCAGTACTTC; CDR3aa: CASSGSSGGSQETQYF
v_gene: TRBV14; d_gene: .; j_gene: TRBJ2-4; abundance: .; CDR3nt: TGTGCCAGCAGCCTCGGGGGTCTTTCCCCTAGAGCCAAAAACATTCAGTACTTC; CDR3aa: CASSLGGLSPRAKNIQYF
v_gene: TRBV19; d_gene: .; j_gene: TRBJ1-4; abundance: .; CDR3nt: TGTGCCAGTAGTGCCACAGGGTTGGATGAAAAACTGTTTTTT; CDR3aa: CASSATGLDEKLFF
v_gene: TRBV5-1; d_gene: TRBD2; j_gene: TRBJ2-3; abundance: .; CDR3nt: TGCGCCAGCAGCTTGGCGCTAGCGGGGTTCACAGATACGCAGTATTTT; CDR3aa: CASSLALAGFTDTQYF
v_gene: TRBV7-6; d_gene: TRBD1; j_gene: TRBJ1-4; abundance: .; CDR3nt: TGTGCCAGCAGCTTAAGGGACAGGGGTTTACCCTCCCATGAAAAACTGTTTTTT; CDR3aa: CASSLRDRGLPSHEKLFF
v_gene: TRBV7-3; d_gene: TRBD2; j_gene: TRBJ2-3; abundance: .; CDR3nt: TGTGCCAGCAGCCGGGGCCCTGGGGCGGGAGCCGGAGGTACGCAGTATTTT; CDR3aa: CASSRGPGAGAGGTQYF
v_gene: TRBV5-4; d_gene: TRBD2; j_gene: TRBJ2-3; abundance: .; CDR3nt: TGTGCCAGCTCGGGGACTAGCGGGAGCAATACGCAGTATTTT; CDR3aa: CASSGTSGSNTQYF
v_gene: TRBV18; d_gene: .; j_gene: TRBJ1-5; abundance: few; CDR3nt: TGTGCCAGCTCACCACCGGTCGGGCCCCAGCATTTT; CDR3aa: CASSPPVGPQHF
v_gene: TRBV7-7; d_gene: .; j_gene: TRBJ1-5; abundance: .; CDR3nt: TGTGCTAGCAGCCCCCGGCAGGGCGGGGGCAATCAGCCCCAGCATTTT; CDR3aa: CASSPRQGGGNQPQHF
v_gene: TRBV5-6; d_gene: TRBD1; j_gene: TRBJ1-4; abundance: .; CDR3nt: TGTGCCAGCAGCTTGGGGCAGGGGGCGCGGATTAATGAAAAACTGTTTTTT; CDR3aa: CASSLGQGARINEKLFF
v_gene: TRBV6-1; d_gene: .; j_gene: TRBJ1-1; abundance: .; CDR3nt: TGTGCCAGCAGTGAACCACCAGGGCCGTGGGCCACTGAAGCTTTCTTT; CDR3aa: CASSEPPGPWATEAFF
v_gene: TRBV5-4; d_gene: TRBD2; j_gene: TRBJ2-7; abundance: .; CDR3nt: TGTGCCAGCAGCCCCGGGACCCCCCCGGGACGCTGGGGGGGGTACGAGCAGTACTTC; CDR3aa: CASSPGTPPGRWGGYEQYF
v_gene: TRBV6-6; d_gene: TRBD1; j_gene: TRBJ2-1; abundance: .; CDR3nt: TGTGCCAGCAGTCCCCGGGACAGCCTAGAGCAGTTCTTC; CDR3aa: CASSPRDSLEQFF
v_gene: TRBV7-3; d_gene: .; j_gene: TRBJ1-2; abundance: .; CDR3nt: TGTGCCAGCAGCTTAGACGGGGTTGGCGGCTACACCTTC; CDR3aa: CASSLDGVGGYTF
v_gene: TRBV4-3; d_gene: .; j_gene: TRBJ2-5; abundance: .; CDR3nt: TGCGCCAGCAGCCAAGAGGGGCGCACGGGGGTGGAGACCCAGTACTTC; CDR3aa: CASSQEGRTGVETQYF
v_gene: TRBV7-9; d_gene: TRBD1; j_gene: TRBJ1-4; abundance: once; CDR3nt: TGTGCCAGCAGGCAAGGGGCGGGCGCAGGGGGAAAACTGTTTTTT; CDR3aa: CASRQGAGAGGKLFF
v_gene: TRBV27; d_gene: .; j_gene: TRBJ1-3; abundance: .; CDR3nt: TGTGCCAGCAAAAGGGGGGGGACTGGAAACACCATATATTTT; CDR3aa: CASKRGGTGNTIYF
v_gene: TRBV7-9; d_gene: .; j_gene: TRBJ2-7; abundance: few; CDR3nt: TGTGCCAGCAGCCCCCGCCGGGTGTTTAGCGAGCAGTACTTC; CDR3aa: CASSPRRVFSEQYF
v_gene: TRBV9; d_gene: .; j_gene: TRBJ2-2; abundance: .; CDR3nt: TGTGCCAGCAGCGTAGCTAGCCAGGCTGCCGGGGAGCTGTTTTTT; CDR3aa: CASSVASQAAGELFF
v_gene: TRBV28; d_gene: .; j_gene: TRBJ2-2; abundance: .; CDR3nt: TGTGCCAGCAGCCCCGGACTAGGGGGGAGCGGGGAGCTGTTTTTT; CDR3aa: CASSPGLGGSGELFF
v_gene: TRBV30; d_gene: TRBD1; j_gene: TRBJ1-5; abundance: once; CDR3nt: TGTGCCTGGAGTGTAGGCAGGGGGGAGCCCCAGCATTTT; CDR3aa: CAWSVGRGEPQHF
v_gene: TRBV15; d_gene: TRBD2; j_gene: TRBJ2-2; abundance: .; CDR3nt: TGTGCCACCAGCTCCCGGGGGGTAGGGACCGGGGAGCTGTTTTTT; CDR3aa: CATSSRGVGTGELFF
v_gene: TRBV15; d_gene: TRBD2; j_gene: TRBJ2-3; abundance: .; CDR3nt: TGTGCCACCAGCAGAGAGGCCGGGGGGGGGCGCACAGATACGCAGTATTTT; CDR3aa: CATSREAGGGRTDTQYF
v_gene: TRBV13; d_gene: TRBD2; j_gene: TRBJ2-3; abundance: .; CDR3nt: TGTGCCAGCAGCTTAGTGGCTAGCGGGGGGGCCGATACGCAGTATTTT; CDR3aa: CASSLVASGGADTQYF
v_gene: TRBV21-1; d_gene: .; j_gene: TRBJ2-7; abundance: .; CDR3nt: TGTGCCAGCAGCATTCGACAGGGGAAGGACGAGCAGTACTTC; CDR3aa: CASSIRQGKDEQYF
v_gene: TRBV18; d_gene: .; j_gene: TRBJ1-1; abundance: .; CDR3nt: TGTGCCAGCTCCCCTTCTGGCGGTGGTGAAGCTTTCTTT; CDR3aa: CASSPSGGGEAFF
v_gene: TRBV18; d_gene: TRBD2; j_gene: TRBJ2-3; abundance: .; CDR3nt: TGTGCCAGCTCACCTACGACCGGGACTAGGGAAGGGACGCAGTATTTT; CDR3aa: CASSPTTGTREGTQYF
v_gene: TRBV5-1; d_gene: .; j_gene: TRBJ1-4; abundance: .; CDR3nt: TGCGCCAGCAGCTTGGAAACAGGGACTAATGAAAAACTGTTTTTT; CDR3aa: CASSLETGTNEKLFF
v_gene: TRBV29-1; d_gene: TRBD2; j_gene: TRBJ2-3; abundance: .; CDR3nt: TGCAGCGCCCCTAGCGGGAGCACAGATACGCAGTATTTT; CDR3aa: CSAPSGSTDTQYF
v_gene: TRBV29-1; d_gene: TRBD1; j_gene: TRBJ1-2; abundance: once; CDR3nt: TGCAGCATCCACAGGGGGAGTAACACCTTC; CDR3aa: CSIHRGSNTF
v_gene: TRBV15; d_gene: .; j_gene: TRBJ2-7; abundance: .; CDR3nt: TGTGCCACCGCCCGAGGGAGAGTCTCCTACGAGCAGTACTTC; CDR3aa: CATARGRVSYEQYF
v_gene: TRBV10-3; d_gene: TRBD2; j_gene: TRBJ2-1; abundance: .; CDR3nt: TGTGCCATCAGCAACCAGGGAGGGCCGGGAAATGAGCAGTTCTTC; CDR3aa: CAISNQGGPGNEQFF
v_gene: TRBV11-2; d_gene: .; j_gene: TRBJ2-1; abundance: .; CDR3nt: TGTGCCAGCAGCTTAGTCCCGCTAGCCCTGAACTACAATGAGCAGTTCTTC; CDR3aa: CASSLVPLALNYNEQFF
v_gene: TRBV5-4; d_gene: .; j_gene: TRBJ2-2; abundance: few; CDR3nt: TGTGCCAGCAGCTTGGTTCCGGGGGAGCTGTTTTTT; CDR3aa: CASSLVPGELFF
v_gene: TRBV9; d_gene: TRBD2; j_gene: TRBJ2-7; abundance: once; CDR3nt: TGTGCCAGCAGCGTAGTACTAGCGGGACCTACCTACGAGCAGTACTTC; CDR3aa: CASSVVLAGPTYEQYF
v_gene: TRBV7-2; d_gene: TRBD1; j_gene: TRBJ2-5; abundance: .; CDR3nt: TGTGCCAGCAGCTCAGACGACAGGGGGCGGGTTGAGACCCAGTACTTC; CDR3aa: CASSSDDRGRVETQYF
v_gene: TRBV5-1; d_gene: TRBD2; j_gene: TRBJ2-3; abundance: .; CDR3nt: TGCGCCAGCAGCTGGGGGACTAGCGACAGCACAGATACGCAGTATTTT; CDR3aa: CASSWGTSDSTDTQYF
v_gene: TRBV13; d_gene: .; j_gene: TRBJ1-2; abundance: .; CDR3nt: TGTGCCAGCAGCTCACAGGGTTACTATGGCTACACCTTC; CDR3aa: CASSSQGYYGYTF
v_gene: TRBV5-4; d_gene: .; j_gene: TRBJ2-7; abundance: once; CDR3nt: TGTGCCAGCAGCCCCCATGGCCCCTACGAGCAGTACTTC; CDR3aa: CASSPHGPYEQYF
v_gene: TRBV28; d_gene: .; j_gene: TRBJ2-5; abundance: .; CDR3nt: TGTGCCAGCAGTTTATTACTCCGGGGGGCAGAGACCCAGTACTTC; CDR3aa: CASSLLLRGAETQYF
v_gene: TRBV7-2; d_gene: .; j_gene: TRBJ2-5; abundance: .; CDR3nt: TGTGCCAGCAGCTTAGGCGACAGGGCGGGGGAGACCCAGTACTTC; CDR3aa: CASSLGDRAGETQYF
v_gene: TRBV18; d_gene: .; j_gene: TRBJ2-5; abundance: .; CDR3nt: TGTGCCAGCTCACCACCGGGTCGAGGGCCGCTGGAGACCCAGTACTTC; CDR3aa: CASSPPGRGPLETQYF
v_gene: TRBV6-5; d_gene: .; j_gene: TRBJ2-7; abundance: .; CDR3nt: TGTGCCAGCAGGTTACCGGGCTCCTACGAGCAGTACTTC; CDR3aa: CASRLPGSYEQYF
v_gene: TRBV25-1; d_gene: TRBD2; j_gene: TRBJ2-1; abundance: .; CDR3nt: TGTGCCAGCAGTGATAGCGGGAGCTCCTACAATGAGCAGTTCTTC; CDR3aa: CASSDSGSSYNEQFF
v_gene: TRBV29-1; d_gene: .; j_gene: TRBJ2-3; abundance: .; CDR3nt: TGCAGCGTTGAAGGGTGGGTGGGCACCGGGATGCAGTATTTT; CDR3aa: CSVEGWVGTGMQYF
v_gene: TRBV27; d_gene: TRBD1; j_gene: TRBJ1-2; abundance: .; CDR3nt: TGTGCCAGCCAACCGGGACAGGGATATGGCTACACCTTC; CDR3aa: CASQPGQGYGYTF
v_gene: TRBV2; d_gene: .; j_gene: TRBJ2-7; abundance: .; CDR3nt: TGTGCCAGCCGGCTAGGCGGGTCGAGCTCCTACGAGCAGTACTTC; CDR3aa: CASRLGGSSSYEQYF
v_gene: TRBV9; d_gene: TRBD2; j_gene: TRBJ2-2; abundance: .; CDR3nt: TGTGCCAGCAGCGTTGGGACTAGCCTCACCGGGGAGCTGTTTTTT; CDR3aa: CASSVGTSLTGELFF
v_gene: TRBV4-2; d_gene: .; j_gene: TRBJ2-7; abundance: once; CDR3nt: TGTGCCAGCAGCCAGGGGGGGCCTTACGAGCAGTACTTC; CDR3aa: CASSQGGPYEQYF
v_gene: TRBV6-5; d_gene: .; j_gene: TRBJ1-5; abundance: .; CDR3nt: TGTGCCAGCAGTTACTCGAGGGATAGCAATCAGCCCCAGCATTTT; CDR3aa: CASSYSRDSNQPQHF
v_gene: TRBV18; d_gene: TRBD1; j_gene: TRBJ1-1; abundance: .; CDR3nt: TGTGCCAGCTCACTTTCCAGGGGGCTATTGGCTGAAGCTTTCTTT; CDR3aa: CASSLSRGLLAEAFF
v_gene: TRBV18; d_gene: .; j_gene: TRBJ1-5; abundance: .; CDR3nt: TGTGCCAGCTCACGTGGGGAGAATCAGCCCCAGCATTTT; CDR3aa: CASSRGENQPQHF